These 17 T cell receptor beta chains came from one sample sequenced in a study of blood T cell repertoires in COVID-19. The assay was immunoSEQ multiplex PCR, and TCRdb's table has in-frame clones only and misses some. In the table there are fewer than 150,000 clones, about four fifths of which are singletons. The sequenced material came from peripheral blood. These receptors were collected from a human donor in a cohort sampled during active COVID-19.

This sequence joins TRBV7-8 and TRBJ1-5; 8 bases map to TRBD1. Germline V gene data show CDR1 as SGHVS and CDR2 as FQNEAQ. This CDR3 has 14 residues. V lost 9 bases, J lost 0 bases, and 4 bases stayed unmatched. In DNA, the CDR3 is TGTGCCAGTCATACAGGGGGTAGCAATCAGCCCCAGCATTTT. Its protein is CASHTGGSNQPQHF.

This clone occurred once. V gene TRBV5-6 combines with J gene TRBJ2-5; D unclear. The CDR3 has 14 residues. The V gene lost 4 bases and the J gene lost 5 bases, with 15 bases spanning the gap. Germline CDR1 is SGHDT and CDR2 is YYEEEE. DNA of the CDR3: TGTGCCAGCAGCCTCCAACAGTTCCCGGAGACCCAGTACTTC. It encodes CASSLQQFPETQYF.

The CDR3 DNA reads as TGTGCCAGTAGTCCGTACTCTGGAAACACCATATATTTT. Its protein product is CASSPYSGNTIYF. J is TRBJ1-3 and V is TRBV19; the D is unclear. The germline CDR1 and CDR2 sequences are LNHDA and SQIVND (reference sequence). The CDR3 runs 13 residues. With 5 bases removed from V and 0 bases from J, the gap between germline ends came to 5 bases.

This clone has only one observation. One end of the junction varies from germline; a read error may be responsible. CDR3 nucleotides: TGCGCCAGCAGCTTGCTTTCCGGACAGGGGGCCATAGGGCACTTC. Its protein product is CASSLLSGQGAIGHF. The V call is TRBV5-1, the J call TRBJ2-7, with 11 bases aligning to TRBD1. The CDR3 loop spans 15 amino acids. Germline V CDR1 and CDR2: SGHRS, YFSETQ.

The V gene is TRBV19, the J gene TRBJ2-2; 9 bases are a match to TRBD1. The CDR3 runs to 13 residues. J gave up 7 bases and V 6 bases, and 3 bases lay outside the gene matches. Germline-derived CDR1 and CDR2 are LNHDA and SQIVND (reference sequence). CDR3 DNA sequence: TGTGCCAGTAGCCTGACAGGGGGCGGGGAGCTGTTTTTT. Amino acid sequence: CASSLTGGGELFF.

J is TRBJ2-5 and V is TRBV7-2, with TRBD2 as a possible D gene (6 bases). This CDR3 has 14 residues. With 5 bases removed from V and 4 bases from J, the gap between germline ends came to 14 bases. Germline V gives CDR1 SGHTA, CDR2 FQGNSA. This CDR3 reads CASSPGTRGETQYF. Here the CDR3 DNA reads TGTGCCAGCAGCCCCGGGACGCGGGGAGAGACCCAGTACTTC. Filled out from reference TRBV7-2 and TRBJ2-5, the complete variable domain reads GAGVSQSPSNKVTEKGKDVELRCDPISGHTALYWYRQSLGQGLEFLIYFQGNSAPDKSGLPSDRFSAERTGGSVSTLTIQRTQQEDSAVYLCASSPGTRGETQYFGPGTRLLVL.

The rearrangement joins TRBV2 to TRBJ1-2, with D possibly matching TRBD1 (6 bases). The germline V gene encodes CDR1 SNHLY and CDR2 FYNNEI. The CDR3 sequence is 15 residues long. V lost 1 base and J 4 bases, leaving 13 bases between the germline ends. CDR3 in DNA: TGTGCCAGCAGTGAAGTCCCAGGGGCCCTCTATGGCTACACCTTC. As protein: CASSEVPGALYGYTF.

The CDR3 DNA sequence: TGTGCCAGCAGCGGGGGACAGGGGGCACGGGAGACCCAGTACTTC. Encoded protein: CASSGGQGARETQYF. This sequence joins TRBV5-6 and TRBJ2-5, with TRBD1 matching 12 bases. Germline V gene data show CDR1 as SGHDT and CDR2 as YYEEEE. The V segment lost 4 bases and the J segment 5 bases; nucleotides outside the gene matches: 6. CDR3 length: 15 residues. Using reference TRBV5-6 and TRBJ2-5 for the parts outside the CDR3, the full variable domain is DAGVTQSPTHLIKTRGQQVTLRCSPKSGHDTVSWYQQALGQGPQFIFQYYEEEERQRGNFPDRFSGHQFPNYSSELNVNALLLGDSALYLCASSGGQGARETQYFGPGTRLLVL.

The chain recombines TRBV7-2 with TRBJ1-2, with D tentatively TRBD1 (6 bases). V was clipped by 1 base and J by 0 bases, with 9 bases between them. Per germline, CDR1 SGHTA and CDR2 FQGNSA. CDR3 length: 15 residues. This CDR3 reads CASSLENRANYGYTF. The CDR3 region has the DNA TGTGCCAGCAGCTTAGAAAACAGGGCTAACTATGGCTACACCTTC.

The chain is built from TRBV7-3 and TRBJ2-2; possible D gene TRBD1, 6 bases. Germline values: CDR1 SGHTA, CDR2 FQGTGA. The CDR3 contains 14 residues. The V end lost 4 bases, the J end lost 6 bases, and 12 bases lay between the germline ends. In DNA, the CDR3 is TGTGCCAGCAGCTCAAACAGGGAACCCGGGGAGCTGTTTTTT. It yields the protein CASSSNREPGELFF.

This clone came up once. This chain's CDR3 is CSAGGGQRDTEAFF. The DNA of the CDR3 is TGCAGTGCTGGTGGCGGACAAAGGGACACTGAAGCTTTCTTT. The chain has TRBV20-1 and TRBJ1-1, with a weak D call TRBD1 (5 bases). The CDR3 runs 14 residues. Per germline, CDR1 DFQATT and CDR2 SNEGSKA (reference sequence). V was trimmed by 5 bases and J by 3 bases, leaving 16 bases between them.

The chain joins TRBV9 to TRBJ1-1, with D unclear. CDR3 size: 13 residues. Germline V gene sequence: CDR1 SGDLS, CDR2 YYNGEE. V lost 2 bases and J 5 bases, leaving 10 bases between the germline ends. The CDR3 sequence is CASSVEVRTEAFF. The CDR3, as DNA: TGTGCCAGCAGCGTGGAGGTAAGGACTGAAGCTTTCTTT.

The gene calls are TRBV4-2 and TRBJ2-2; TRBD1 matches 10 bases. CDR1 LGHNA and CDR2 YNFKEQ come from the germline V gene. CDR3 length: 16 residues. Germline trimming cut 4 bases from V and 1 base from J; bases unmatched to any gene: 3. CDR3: CASSPRDRGNTGELFF. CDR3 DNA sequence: TGTGCCAGCAGCCCCCGGGACAGGGGGAACACCGGGGAGCTGTTTTTT.

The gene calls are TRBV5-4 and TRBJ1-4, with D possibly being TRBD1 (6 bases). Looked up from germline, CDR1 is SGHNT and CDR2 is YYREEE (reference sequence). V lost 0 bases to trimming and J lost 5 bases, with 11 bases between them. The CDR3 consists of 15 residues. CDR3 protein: CASSLDRAPNEKLFF. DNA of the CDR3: TGTGCCAGCAGCTTGGACAGGGCCCCAAATGAAAAACTGTTTTTT.

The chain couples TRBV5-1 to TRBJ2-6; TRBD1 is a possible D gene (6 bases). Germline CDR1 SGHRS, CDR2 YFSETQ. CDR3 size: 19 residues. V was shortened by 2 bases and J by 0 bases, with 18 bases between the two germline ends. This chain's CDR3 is CASSLQGWGFNSGANVLTF. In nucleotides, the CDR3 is TGCGCCAGCAGCTTACAGGGTTGGGGGTTTAACTCTGGGGCCAACGTCCTGACTTTC.

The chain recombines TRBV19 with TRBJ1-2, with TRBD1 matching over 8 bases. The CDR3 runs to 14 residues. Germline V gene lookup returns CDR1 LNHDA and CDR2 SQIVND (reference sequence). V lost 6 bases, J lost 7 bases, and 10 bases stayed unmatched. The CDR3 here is CASRQTGEGGGYTF. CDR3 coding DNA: TGTGCCAGTAGACAGACAGGGGAGGGAGGTGGCTACACCTTC.

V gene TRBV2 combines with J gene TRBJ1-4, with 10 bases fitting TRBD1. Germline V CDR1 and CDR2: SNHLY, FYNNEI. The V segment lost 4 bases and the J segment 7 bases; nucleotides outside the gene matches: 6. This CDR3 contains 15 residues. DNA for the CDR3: TGTGCCAGCAGTGTAGGGACAGGGGTCGGTGAAAAACTGTTTTTT. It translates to CASSVGTGVGEKLFF.